These T cell receptor beta chains were read from a single sample in a study of blood T cell repertoires in COVID-19. Measured with immunoSEQ multiplex PCR; TCRdb has only the in-frame clones, and not every one. Of about 130,000 clones in the sample, more than 85% were seen once. What was sequenced was peripheral blood. These receptors all stem from a man aged 45 to 65 with COVID-19, enrolled during active disease. The CDR3 runs from the conserved cysteine through the conserved F or W. A D gene is named only where the DNA matches it firmly. Expanded clones get a size class; other rows say once, few or many, or leave the size out.

j_call	clone_size	v_call	d_call	cdr3_aa	cdr3_nt
TRBJ1-2	NA	TRBV18	NA	CASSPDGISYTF	TGTGCCAGCTCACCCGACGGGATATCCTACACCTTC
TRBJ2-5	once	TRBV19	NA	CASRLGSRGTQYF	TGTGCCAGTAGATTGGGAAGTAGGGGGACCCAGTACTTC
TRBJ1-6	NA	TRBV18	NA	CASSREVQGGSPLHF	TGTGCCAGCTCAAGGGAGGTGCAGGGAGGATCACCCCTCCACTTT
TRBJ2-2	NA	TRBV9	TRBD2	CASSVGGSGTVSGELFF	TGTGCCAGCAGCGTAGGGGGTAGCGGGACGGTATCCGGGGAGCTGTTTTTT
TRBJ2-7	NA	TRBV7-8	NA	CATSPRRGGEQYF	TGTGCCACCTCCCCACGAAGGGGGGGAGAGCAGTACTTC
TRBJ1-1	NA	TRBV7-9	TRBD1	CASSQRQGALHTEAFF	TGTGCCAGCAGCCAACGACAGGGGGCGCTTCACACTGAAGCTTTCTTT
TRBJ1-2	NA	TRBV19	NA	CASSIIILGADGYTF	TGTGCCAGTAGTATCATAATTCTGGGGGCTGATGGCTACACCTTC
TRBJ2-5	NA	TRBV30	NA	CAWSVVAGETQYF	TGTGCCTGGAGTGTAGTGGCAGGGGAGACCCAGTACTTC
TRBJ2-7	once	TRBV25-1	NA	CASSGLGGYGEQYF	TGTGCCAGCAGTGGTTTAGGGGGTTATGGCGAGCAGTACTTC
TRBJ1-1	NA	TRBV30	NA	CAWSRVGANTEAFF	TGTGCCTGGAGTAGGGTAGGGGCCAACACTGAAGCTTTCTTT
TRBJ2-5	NA	TRBV27	TRBD2	CASRDLASGSQTQYF	TGTGCCAGCAGGGATCTCGCTAGCGGGAGTCAGACCCAGTACTTC
TRBJ1-5	once	TRBV18	NA	CASSPAGGRQPQHF	TGTGCCAGCTCACCTGCGGGGGGACGACAGCCCCAGCATTTT
TRBJ2-3	NA	TRBV5-4	NA	CASSLAVDPQGTDTQYF	TGTGCCAGCAGCTTGGCGGTTGATCCCCAGGGCACAGATACGCAGTATTTT
TRBJ1-1	NA	TRBV6-5	NA	CASSYSEGMNTEAFF	TGTGCCAGCAGTTACTCGGAGGGCATGAACACTGAAGCTTTCTTT
TRBJ2-2	NA	TRBV7-2	TRBD2	CASIEGTTTGELFF	TGTGCCAGCATCGAAGGGACTACCACCGGGGAGCTGTTTTTT